This T cell receptor beta chain was captured in a study of T-cell memory formation after mild COVID-19. TCRdb ran MiXCR on the 5' RACE reads and lists one entry per CDR3 protein. This table holds roughly 200,000 distinct CDR3 sequences, 7.5% to 10% found once. Looked up from germline, CDR1 is ENHRY and CDR2 is SYGVKD. After removal of 5 bases from V and 5 bases from J, the junction contained 6 bases not matched to a gene. The CDR3 loop spans 15 amino acids. The source of this sequence is a man younger than 35 who had mild COVID-19 (a few samples of this study predate the infection). Cell type and time point are not known. The chain couples TRBV10-3 to TRBJ2-2, with 9 nucleotides matching TRBD1. Sequences were obtained from PBMCs or a T cell subset sorted from them (not recorded which). This CDR3 reads CAISLQGAGTGELFF. CDR3 DNA sequence: TGTGCCATCAGTCTACAGGGGGCTGGAACCGGGGAGCTGTTTTTT.